This T cell receptor beta chain was sequenced in a study of T cell clones after liver transplantation. Turning to the study itself: Three of the eight recipients were HCV-positive; the rest had non-autoimmune, non-viral transplant indications.

Relative to its sample, this clone is medium-sized. The antigen remains undetermined. Sequencing of dividing CFSE-low cells from the MLR defined alloreactive TCRbeta sequences. Pre-transplant recipient cells responded to graft donor PBMCs, splenocytes, lymph-node cells, or third-party PBMCs. Findings and limits, study-wide: Post-transplant time points were not standardized, so conclusions are preliminary. Graft donor-reactive T cells possibly entered the graft instead of undergoing deletion.

Trimming took 3 bases from V and 6 from J, leaving 9 bases between them. There are 13 residues in the CDR3. The germline CDR1 and CDR2 sequences are SGHTA and FQGNSA. Sequencing used immunoSEQ multiplex PCR; TCRdb keeps in-frame clones, though not all of them. The sample shows some 1,100 clones, 40% of them seen only once. The chain joins TRBV7-2 to TRBJ2-1; D remains ambiguous. The source material was CD4+ T cells from cultured PBMCs. The clonotype originates from a human patient who received a liver transplant. Some T cells may trace back to the graft donor. The CDR3 spells CASSFRRPNEQFF. The DNA of the CDR3 is TGTGCCAGCAGCTTCCGCAGACCCAATGAGCAGTTCTTC.